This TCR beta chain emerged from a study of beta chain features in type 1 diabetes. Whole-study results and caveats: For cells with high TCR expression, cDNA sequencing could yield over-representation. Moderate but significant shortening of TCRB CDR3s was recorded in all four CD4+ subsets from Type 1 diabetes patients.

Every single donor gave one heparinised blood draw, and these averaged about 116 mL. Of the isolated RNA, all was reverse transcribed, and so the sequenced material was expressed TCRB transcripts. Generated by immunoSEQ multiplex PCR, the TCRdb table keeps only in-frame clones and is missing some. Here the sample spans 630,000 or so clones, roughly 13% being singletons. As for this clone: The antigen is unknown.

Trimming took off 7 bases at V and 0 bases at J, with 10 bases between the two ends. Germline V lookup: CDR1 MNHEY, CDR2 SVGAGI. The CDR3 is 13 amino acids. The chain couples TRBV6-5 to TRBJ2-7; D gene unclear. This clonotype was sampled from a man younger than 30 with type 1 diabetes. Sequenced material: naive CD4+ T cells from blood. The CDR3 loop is CASTGPGSYEQYF. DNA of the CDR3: TGTGCCAGCACCGGCCCGGGCTCCTACGAGCAGTACTTC.